Following are 9 T cell receptor beta chains from one sample sequenced in a study of CD8+ T cells in alopecia areata. Stated treatment: oral pan-JAK inhibitor, 5-10 mg twice daily. Investigators isolated RNA and reverse transcribed it into cDNA to act as the sequencing template. Repertoires were generated with immunoSEQ multiplex PCR, while TCRdb's copy carries only in-frame clones and drops some. The sample shows 180,000 or so clones, 50% to 75% of them seen only once. Source: CD4+ T cells sorted from blood, taken at approximately week 61, from a patient treated with tofacitinib. These TCRs come from a human donor with alopecia areata.

This clone was seen only once. This sequence joins TRBV5-1 and TRBJ1-1; D might be TRBD1 (5 bases). Germline loops: CDR1 SGHRS, CDR2 YFSETQ. The V end was cut by 4 bases, the J end by 4 bases, with 20 bases between. This CDR3 contains 16 residues. The CDR3 sequence: CASSPPPGPYGTEAFF. In nucleotides, the CDR3 is TGCGCCAGCAGCCCCCCCCCGGGGCCTTATGGCACTGAAGCTTTCTTT.

This chain links TRBV5-6 with TRBJ1-6; the D is unclear. There are 13 residues in the CDR3. Between the trimmed V and J ends, which lost 0 bases and 11 bases, there was a span of 9 bases. Germline loops: CDR1 SGHDT, CDR2 YYEEEE. This CDR3 is CASSLVGSAPLHF. CDR3 coding DNA: TGTGCCAGCAGCTTGGTAGGTTCGGCACCCCTCCACTTT.

Concerning this clone: The same CDR3 arises from other DNA sequences in this sample as well. The gene calls are TRBV6-6 and TRBJ1-2; D gene unclear. The CDR3 runs to 13 residues. Germline V gene lookup returns CDR1 MNHNY and CDR2 SVGAGI (reference sequence). Trimming shortened V by 0 bases and J by 2 bases, and 4 bases separated the two germline ends. DNA for the CDR3: TGTGCCAGCAGTTACTCTTCGAACTATGGCTACACCTTC. It yields the protein CASSYSSNYGYTF.

Only a few counts were recorded for this clone. For the CDR3, the DNA is TGTGCCAGCAGCGGCTCCACACCATTGACAGAAAAACTGTTTTTT. The encoded protein is CASSGSTPLTEKLFF. This rearrangement joins TRBV7-9 to TRBJ1-4, with D unresolved. V was cut by 5 bases and J by 8 bases, with 18 bases left in between. The germline gives CDR1 SEHNR, CDR2 FQNEAQ (reference sequence). CDR3 length: 15 amino acids.

This chain links TRBV27 with TRBJ2-7; D is ambiguous. The germline gives CDR1 MNHEY, CDR2 SMNVEV (reference sequence). The length of the CDR3 is 18 residues. Trimming took off 4 bases at V and 0 bases at J, with 22 bases between the two ends. The chain's CDR3 is CASSSKSTDRFYSYEQYF. The DNA for the CDR3 is TGTGCCAGCAGTTCCAAAAGCACGGACCGCTTTTACTCCTACGAGCAGTACTTC.

This chain connects TRBV2 to TRBJ2-7; TRBD1 might be the D (6 bases). V was shortened by 5 bases and J by 9 bases, with 20 bases between the two germline ends. CDR3 length equals 14 residues. Germline CDR1 SNHLY, CDR2 FYNNEI. The CDR3 reads CASSPTRGGIGQYF. CDR3 DNA sequence: TGTGCCAGCAGTCCAACACGAGGGGGAATCGGGCAGTACTTC.

This clone was seen more than once but under ten times. The chain carries TRBV5-1 and TRBJ1-4; a possible D gene is TRBD1 (6 bases). This CDR3 comprises 15 residues. Between the trimmed V and J ends, which lost 0 bases and 12 bases, there was a span of 18 bases. Germline V gene sequence: CDR1 SGHRS, CDR2 YFSETQ. CDR3 region: CASSLDGLVQGQLFF. The CDR3 DNA reads TGCGCCAGCAGCTTGGACGGTTTGGTACAGGGACAACTGTTTTTT.

This clone was seen only a few times. This chain joins TRBV29-1 and TRBJ2-4; D not certain. In germline, CDR1 is SQVTM, CDR2 ANQGSEA. The CDR3 has 13 amino acids. The V and J ends lost 2 bases and 6 bases respectively, with 11 bases between them. The CDR3 is CSVELVGGNIQYF. CDR3 DNA: TGCAGCGTTGAATTGGTGGGCGGAAACATTCAGTACTTC.

The chain recombines TRBV7-2 with TRBJ2-3, with TRBD2 matching 9 bases. Germline-derived CDR1 and CDR2 are SGHTA and FQGNSA. The V segment lost 2 bases and the J segment 1 base; nucleotides outside the gene matches: 1. The CDR3 spans 15 residues. The CDR3 loop is CASSLKRGGTDTQYF. CDR3 DNA: TGTGCCAGCAGCTTAAAGCGGGGGGGCACAGATACGCAGTATTTT. Drawing the rest from reference TRBV7-2 and TRBJ2-3, the complete variable domain is GAGVSQSPSNKVTEKGKDVELRCDPISGHTALYWYRQSLGQGLEFLIYFQGNSAPDKSGLPSDRFSAERTGGSVSTLTIQRTQQEDSAVYLCASSLKRGGTDTQYFGPGTRLTVL.